This T cell receptor beta chain emerged from a study of blood T cell repertoires in COVID-19. Background on the study: PBMCs, B-cell-depleted T cells, or T cells were the source of the cDNA or gDNA that made up the material.

The CDR3 extends over 14 amino acids. From germline, CDR1 is SGHTA and CDR2 FQGNSA. The V and J ends lost 3 bases and 2 bases respectively, with 8 bases between them. Per the authors' pipeline: The assay estimated nucleated cells by amplifying reference gene primers. Sequenced by immunoSEQ multiplex PCR; TCRdb stores in-frame clones only, minus some. The DNA was the basis for D and trimming; V, J and clone size are from that table. The sample has about 310,000 clones, around 86% seen once. The chain links TRBV7-2 to TRBJ1-5; TRBD1 is a possible D gene (5 bases). Input material: peripheral blood. This TCR derives from a man in his forties or fifties with active or convalescent COVID-19. This CDR3 is CASSLGQGNQPQHF. In DNA form, the CDR3 reads TGTGCCAGCAGCTTGGGGCAGGGCAATCAGCCCCAGCATTTT.